This T cell receptor (beta chain) was sequenced in a study of OX40 agonist ivuxolimab in advanced cancers. Some background on the complete study: Ivuxolimab was a fully human IgG2 agonistic monoclonal antibody targeting the costimulatory receptor OX40 (CD134). In the dose-escalation cohort, 82.7% of patients were male, and the mean age was about 55 years, with a range of about 23 to 85. Patients were allowed to have had prior anti-PD-1, anti-PD-L1 or anti-CTLA-4 therapy, and approximately 40% of the dose-escalation patients had been treated with checkpoint inhibitors. Partial responses occurred in three dose-escalation patients: two with cutaneous melanoma and one with hepatocellular carcinoma. The paper describes the monotherapy dose-escalation part (N = 52 patients) of the phase I trial of ivuxolimab. Of the roughly 52 dose-escalation patients, hepatocellular carcinoma was present in roughly 19, melanoma in roughly 15, renal cell carcinoma in 9 and head and neck cancer in 9. Peripheral TCRbeta sequencing was intended to test whether TCR sequence diversity was altered and clonal T-cell expansion was caused by ivuxolimab. Intravenous ivuxolimab was administered to patients every 2 weeks at six dose levels: 0.01, 0.1, 0.3, 1.5, 3 and 10 mg/kg. Broad study findings and their caveats: In partial responders in the 0.1-3.0 mg/kg groups, normalized peripheral clonal expansion was found to be among the lowest, especially among CD8+ T cells. The antigen specificity of the peripheral T cells that underwent clonal expansion was not determined. At doses from 0.1 to 3.0 mg/kg, clonal expansion was seen in both CD4+ and CD8+ blood T cells between baseline and week 6. Low levels of normalized T-cell clonal expansion were also seen in some patients who did not respond. After ivuxolimab, more expanded clones were found on average in CD8+ T cells than in CD4+ T cells.

The CDR3 holds 14 amino acids from the cysteine to the phenylalanine. The only DNA kept is the CDR3, 42 bases in frame from the first base. The trim is 5 bases for V and 0 bases for J, with a gap of 9 bases between the germline ends. CDR1 MNHEY and CDR2 SMNVEV are derived from the germline V gene (reference sequence). Points on this clone: Its cognate antigen has yet to be identified. No quality values exist for individual bases; no much larger clone is one base distant.

The trial excluded patients who had a history of autoimmune disease or who were on systemic immunosuppression. In every dose cohort, peripheral blood was drawn for TCR sequencing at baseline, cycle 4 day 1, and cycle 7 day 1. Samples were obtained from an open-label, multicenter, first-in-human phase I dose-escalation trial of ivuxolimab. Adults with locally advanced or metastatic melanoma, renal cell, hepatocellular, or head and neck squamous cell carcinoma were enrolled in the trial. Before TCR sequencing, CD4+ T cells and CD8+ T cells from peripheral blood were sorted into separate populations. For sequencing of the TCRbeta CDR3 region, genomic DNA was extracted from the sorted cells. TCRbeta CDR3 regions were sequenced using the immunoSEQ Assay. The table comes from immuneACCESS by way of TCRdb, which keeps in-frame sequences with V and J called. Part of the clones is missing from these tables; in studies checked, under half for an unresolved V gene and the rest for unknown reasons. Within this sample are around 30,000 clones, with around 85% of them counted one time only. The leading ten clones occupy roughly 21% of the sample.

The source of this sequence is an adult with an advanced solid tumor such as melanoma, head and neck, liver or kidney cancer. The receptor chain draws on TRBV27 and TRBJ2-3; a confident D gene designation cannot be given. Material: CD4+ or CD8+ T cells sorted from blood, obtained in a trial of the OX40 agonist ivuxolimab. DNA sequence: TGTGCCAGCAGTCCCCCGGGCAGCACAGATACGCAGTATTTT. Its coded protein is CASSPPGSTDTQYF.